This T cell receptor beta chain was observed in a study of T cells after yellow fever vaccination. Study information: SMART-Seq v4 Ultra Low Input prepared the low-cell-number fractions.

TCRdb passed the 5' RACE reads through MiXCR, listing each CDR3 protein once. The sample includes some 500,000 distinct CDR3 sequences, approximately 12% of them seen just once. The CDR3 runs 13 residues. Germline CDR1 SQVTM, CDR2 ANQGSEA. V lost 6 bases to trimming and J lost 5 bases; unmatched junction nucleotides: 5. The source material was PBMCs, sampled on the day of the yellow fever booster vaccination. This clonotype was obtained from a man aged 25 to 40 who received the YFV17D yellow fever vaccine. The V call is TRBV29-1, the J call TRBJ1-5; 9 bases are a match to TRBD1. The CDR3, as DNA: TGCAGCGTCGGGACAGGGAACGATCAGCCCCAGCATTTT. Translated: CSVGTGNDQPQHF.